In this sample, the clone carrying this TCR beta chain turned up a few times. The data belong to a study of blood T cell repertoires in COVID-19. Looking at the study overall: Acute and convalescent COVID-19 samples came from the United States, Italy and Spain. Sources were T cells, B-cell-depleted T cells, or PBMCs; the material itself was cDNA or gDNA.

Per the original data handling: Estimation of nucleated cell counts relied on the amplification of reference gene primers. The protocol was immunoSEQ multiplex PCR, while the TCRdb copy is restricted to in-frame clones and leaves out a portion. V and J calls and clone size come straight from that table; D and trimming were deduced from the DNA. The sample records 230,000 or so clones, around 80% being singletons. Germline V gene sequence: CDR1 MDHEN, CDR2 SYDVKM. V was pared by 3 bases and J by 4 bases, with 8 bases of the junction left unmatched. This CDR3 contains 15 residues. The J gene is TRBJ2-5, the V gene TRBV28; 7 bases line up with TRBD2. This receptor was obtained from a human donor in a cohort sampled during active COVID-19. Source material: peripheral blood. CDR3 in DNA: TGTGCCAGCAGTTTTCGTGGGAGGGTCAGAGAGACCCAGTACTTC. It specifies CASSFRGRVRETQYF.